This T cell receptor beta chain comes out of a study of T cell responses to AZD1222 COVID-19 vaccine (dated by TCRdb to the early 2020s). A note on the overall study: AZD1222 recipients whose second dose came at about 4 weeks and those whose second dose came at about 12 weeks were combined into one group, since spike-specific TCR depth and breadth did not differ between the two schedules. TCR sequencing was performed for about 250 trial participants, of whom about 210 were given two doses of AZD1222 and some 25 were given two doses of MenACWY control vaccine. Trial participants were enrolled by age into 18-55, 56-69 and 70-plus year subgroups, with 148, 28 and 57 TCR-sequenced participants respectively. Study-wide conclusions, independent of this receptor: Participants were mostly white British and included more females than males, and it was suggested by the authors that clonal diversity may have been underestimated. After two AZD1222 doses, spike-specific TCR breadth and depth were significantly higher than at day 0 and than in MenACWY recipients. Epitopes outside the regions mutated in the B.1.351 and B.1.1.7 variants were reportedly recognized by nearly half of the unique spike-specific TCRs. Only a handful of AZD1222 recipients were SARS-CoV-2 seropositive at baseline, limiting conclusions about previously exposed vaccinees. CD4 TCRs associated with the vaccine covered the entire spike protein, and the dominant responses were in regions 160-218 and 743-854. Because no day 14 peak-response samples were available, repertoires were characterized only after the peak T cell response. The 56-69-year group was small, and its depth increase did not reach significance, likely because of low power.

The CDR3 regions of human TCRbeta chains were subjected to immunosequencing. As for how the authors treated the data: Repertoire TCRs were checked for matches against a reference library of SARS-CoV-2-specific TCRs that had been generated using the MIRA antigen-specificity platform. Breadth was defined as the fraction of unique TCRs that were SARS-CoV-2-associated, and depth was defined as the fraction of total T cells that were SARS-CoV-2-associated. Using the MIRA data, every spike-specific TCR was mapped to the spike region that the TCR reacted to and assigned to either a CD4 or a CD8 class. Log10-transformed breadth and depth values were compared by one-way ANOVA with Sidak's multiple comparisons tests. TCRdb limited this immuneACCESS table to in-frame rearrangements with V and J called. A share of clones is missing; checked studies link under half to unresolved V genes, and the rest is unexplained. That table furnishes V, J and clone size, whereas the DNA furnished D and trimming. For this sample there are about 110,000 clones; roughly nine tenths appear just once. The ten largest clonotypes hold approximately 5.2% of the sample.

Of note for this clone: The antigen it binds to is not known. The sample holds no much larger clone one base away, and base qualities are not on file.

The time point label corresponds to: baseline before first vaccination. The vaccinee samples were drawn from two UK trials, COV001 and COV002, one of which was a single-blind randomized controlled phase 2/3 trial testing AZD1222 (ChAdOx1 nCoV-19) in healthy adults. For TCRbeta chain sequencing, PBMC samples were collected from trial participants at day 0 and at day 28 after the second dose. Taken from cysteine to phenylalanine, the CDR3 has 16 residues. Only the CDR3 DNA is retained, 48 bases long and in frame from the first base. CDR1 LNHDA and CDR2 SQIVND were looked up in the germline V gene (reference sequence). The germline V end is reduced by 5 bases and the J end by 4 bases; junction bases left unmatched: 9.

The chain employs TRBV19 and TRBJ2-3, with 10 bases matching TRBD2. The clonotype comes from an adult in good health. Sequences were derived from peripheral blood, sampled on day 0 of AZD1222 vaccination. The CDR3 protein: CASSPERGGPADTQYF. DNA sequence: TGTGCCAGTAGTCCCGAGCGGGGGGGCCCTGCAGATACGCAGTATTTT.